This T cell receptor (beta chain) was sequenced in a study of blood T cell repertoires in COVID-19. As for the study in general: Collection of acute and convalescent COVID-19 samples took place in the United States, Italy and Spain.

Patients at the Seattle site were enrolled during active infection and followed longitudinally. CDR1 LNHDA and CDR2 SQIVND come from the germline V gene (reference sequence). Trimming cost V 1 base and J 1 base; bases outside gene matches: 4. There are 16 residues in the CDR3. In the authors' methods: Reference gene primer amplification yielded estimated nucleated cell counts. Sequencing was performed with immunoSEQ multiplex PCR; in TCRdb, only in-frame clones are kept and a portion is missing. V and J calls plus clone size are reproduced from that table; the DNA served to infer D and trimming. Of roughly 99,000 clones in the sample, roughly 88% are singletons; the top ten hold approximately 2%.

Sequencing used peripheral blood. The chain links TRBV19 to TRBJ2-1, with TRBD2 matching over 7 bases. This clonotype was obtained from a man aged 50 to 59 with COVID-19, enrolled during active disease. The CDR3 DNA reads TGTGCCAGTAGTATAGTGGGGGGGTGGTCCTACAATGAGCAGTTCTTC. It specifies CASSIVGGWSYNEQFF. Full variable domain (rest looked up from reference TRBV19 and TRBJ2-1): DGGITQSPKYLFRKEGQNVTLSCEQNLNHDAMYWYRQDPGQGLRLIYYSQIVNDFQKGDIAEGYSVSREKKESFPLTVTSAQKNPTAFYLCASSIVGGWSYNEQFFGPGTRLTVL.